This TCR beta chain derives from a study of blood T cell repertoires in COVID-19. Study details: The United States, Italy and Spain supplied acute and convalescent COVID-19 samples. The analysed material was cDNA or gDNA that came from T cells, B-cell-depleted T cells, or PBMCs.

In the source study's methods: Estimates of nucleated cell counts were drawn from the amplification of reference gene primers. Generated by immunoSEQ multiplex PCR, the TCRdb table keeps only in-frame clones and is missing some. V and J calls and clone size are as listed in that table; D and trimming were resolved from the DNA. Altogether hundreds of thousands of clones are present, roughly 80% being singletons, with the ten largest covering around 12%. Per the germline V gene, CDR1 is SEHNR and CDR2 is FQNEAQ (reference sequence). V lost 1 base to trimming and J lost 6 bases; unmatched junction nucleotides: 11. The CDR3 sequence is 16 residues long.

The receptor was derived from a woman aged 60-75 years with active or convalescent COVID-19. V gene TRBV7-9 combines with J gene TRBJ1-1; 7 bases are a match to TRBD1. The sample comprised peripheral blood. The CDR3 DNA follows: TGTGCCAGCAGCTTAGGGGGCGGCAGGGGGTTCGCTGAAGCTTTCTTT. Amino acid sequence: CASSLGGGRGFAEAFF.